Listed below are T cell receptor beta chains from one sample, sequenced in a study of Ad26.COV2.S vaccination and SARS-CoV-2 variants. TCRdb keeps only in-frame clones here, not all; method: immunoSEQ multiplex PCR. Of hundreds of thousands of clones listed, approximately 90% are singletons. The sequencing used peripheral blood, collected in a trial of Ad26.COV2.S vaccine versus placebo. These receptors all come from a person between 18 and 65 years old who received the Ad26.COV2.S COVID-19 vaccine or a placebo. The CDR3 runs from the conserved cysteine through the conserved F or W. D genes are given only for firm matches. Clone size appears in some rows only: once, few, many, or a class for an expanded clone.

j_gene: TRBJ2-2
d_gene: TRBD2
abundance: NA
v_gene: TRBV13
CDR3nt: TGTGCCAGCAGTATCACTAGCGGGGGGAACGGGGAGCTGTTTTTT
CDR3aa: CASSITSGGNGELFF

j_gene: TRBJ2-5
d_gene: TRBD1
abundance: NA
v_gene: TRBV3-1/TRBV3-2
CDR3nt: TGTGCCAGCAGCCGGGACAGGACCGAAGAGACCCAGTACTTC
CDR3aa: CASSRDRTEETQYF

j_gene: TRBJ2-1
d_gene: NA
abundance: NA
v_gene: TRBV27
CDR3nt: TGTGCCAGCTCGACTAGTGCGCGTGAGCAGTTCTTC
CDR3aa: CASSTSAREQFF

j_gene: TRBJ2-1
d_gene: NA
abundance: NA
v_gene: TRBV29-1
CDR3nt: TGCAGCGTTGTGGGGGGAACCTACAATGAGCAGTTCTTC
CDR3aa: CSVVGGTYNEQFF

j_gene: TRBJ2-7
d_gene: TRBD2
abundance: once
v_gene: TRBV9
CDR3nt: TGTGCCAGCAGCGTAGCTAGCGGGCGTGCCTACGAGCAGTACTTC
CDR3aa: CASSVASGRAYEQYF

j_gene: TRBJ2-1
d_gene: NA
abundance: NA
v_gene: TRBV9
CDR3nt: TGTGCCAGCAGCGTAGCGAAGGGGCCCCATGAGCAGTTCTTC
CDR3aa: CASSVAKGPHEQFF

j_gene: TRBJ1-5
d_gene: NA
abundance: NA
v_gene: TRBV27
CDR3nt: TGTGCCAGCAGTTTAGTGTGGCAGGGCAATCAGCCCCAGCATTTT
CDR3aa: CASSLVWQGNQPQHF

j_gene: TRBJ2-3
d_gene: NA
abundance: NA
v_gene: TRBV3-1/TRBV3-2
CDR3nt: TGTGCCAGCAGCCAAGAAAGCACAGATACGCAGTATTTT
CDR3aa: CASSQESTDTQYF

j_gene: TRBJ2-3
d_gene: NA
abundance: NA
v_gene: TRBV9
CDR3nt: TGTGCCAGCAGCAACCAGGGTCTACCAGATACGCAGTATTTT
CDR3aa: CASSNQGLPDTQYF

j_gene: TRBJ2-7
d_gene: NA
abundance: once
v_gene: TRBV6-5
CDR3nt: TGTGCCAGCAGGGCCGAAGATAACTACGAGCAGTACTTC
CDR3aa: CASRAEDNYEQYF

j_gene: TRBJ2-7
d_gene: TRBD1
abundance: NA
v_gene: TRBV7-2
CDR3nt: TGTGCCAGCAGCTTGTCGGGACAGGGGAAGGGGGAGCAGTACTTC
CDR3aa: CASSLSGQGKGEQYF

j_gene: TRBJ2-7
d_gene: NA
abundance: NA
v_gene: TRBV19
CDR3nt: TGTGCCAGTAGTACCCCCGGCGGCTACGAGCAGTACTTC
CDR3aa: CASSTPGGYEQYF

j_gene: TRBJ2-5
d_gene: TRBD2
abundance: NA
v_gene: TRBV2
CDR3nt: TGTGCCAGCAGCGCTCATACTAGCGGGGGGGTTGAGACCCAGTACTTC
CDR3aa: CASSAHTSGGVETQYF

j_gene: TRBJ2-1
d_gene: NA
abundance: NA
v_gene: TRBV7-9
CDR3nt: TGTGCCAGCAGCCCCTTTAGGGCCGCGGAACTAATCAATGAGCAGTTCTTC
CDR3aa: CASSPFRAAELINEQFF

j_gene: TRBJ2-1
d_gene: TRBD1
abundance: NA
v_gene: TRBV12-5
CDR3nt: TGTGCTAGTGGTTTGCTACCTCGGACAGGGTCGGGAGTCGGGCTTTTCTACAATGAGCAGTTCTTC
CDR3aa: CASGLLPRTGSGVGLFYNEQFF

j_gene: TRBJ1-3
d_gene: NA
abundance: NA
v_gene: TRBV5-6
CDR3nt: TGTGCCAGCAGACTTTTGGGAGGGGGAGCCGGAAACACCATATATTTT
CDR3aa: CASRLLGGGAGNTIYF

j_gene: TRBJ2-1
d_gene: NA
abundance: few
v_gene: TRBV4-1
CDR3nt: TGCGCCAGCAGCCATCTCCCCGGACCCAAACCAGGTGAGCAGTTCTTC
CDR3aa: CASSHLPGPKPGEQFF

j_gene: TRBJ1-2
d_gene: NA
abundance: NA
v_gene: TRBV5-1
CDR3nt: TGCGCCAGCAGCTTCGAAACAGGGAGCATCTATGGCTACACCTTC
CDR3aa: CASSFETGSIYGYTF

j_gene: TRBJ1-3
d_gene: NA
abundance: NA
v_gene: TRBV5-6
CDR3nt: TGTGCCAGCAGCTTCTTGAGTTACTCTGGAAACACCATATATTTT
CDR3aa: CASSFLSYSGNTIYF

j_gene: TRBJ2-7
d_gene: NA
abundance: NA
v_gene: TRBV7-2
CDR3nt: TGTGCCAGCAGCTTAAGTCCGGGACTTAACTACGAGCAGTACTTC
CDR3aa: CASSLSPGLNYEQYF

j_gene: TRBJ1-1
d_gene: NA
abundance: NA
v_gene: TRBV7-3
CDR3nt: TGTGCCAGCAGCTTAACGAGGGCACCTAACACTGAAGCTTTCTTT
CDR3aa: CASSLTRAPNTEAFF

j_gene: TRBJ1-6
d_gene: NA
abundance: once
v_gene: TRBV5-1
CDR3nt: TGCGCCAGCAGCTTGAGCAGCTCCTATAATTCACCCCTCCACTTT
CDR3aa: CASSLSSSYNSPLHF

j_gene: TRBJ2-7
d_gene: TRBD1
abundance: NA
v_gene: TRBV30
CDR3nt: TGTGCCTGTTCCGGACAGGGGGTTCCCTACGAGCAGTACTTC
CDR3aa: CACSGQGVPYEQYF

j_gene: TRBJ2-3
d_gene: TRBD1
abundance: NA
v_gene: TRBV7-2
CDR3nt: TGTGCCAGCAGCTTAGGGACAGGGGAGGGCGATACGCAGTATTTT
CDR3aa: CASSLGTGEGDTQYF

j_gene: TRBJ2-5
d_gene: TRBD1
abundance: NA
v_gene: TRBV7-4
CDR3nt: TGTGCCAGCAGCCCGGGACAGGGGAAAGAGACCCAGTACTTC
CDR3aa: CASSPGQGKETQYF

j_gene: TRBJ2-7
d_gene: NA
abundance: NA
v_gene: TRBV7-9
CDR3nt: TGTGCCAGCAGCTTAGCTGTCAGCTCCTACGAGCAGTACTTC
CDR3aa: CASSLAVSSYEQYF

j_gene: TRBJ2-7
d_gene: NA
abundance: NA
v_gene: TRBV18
CDR3nt: TGTGCCAGCTCACCACCGGGGGCTACCTACGAGCAGTACTTC
CDR3aa: CASSPPGATYEQYF

j_gene: TRBJ1-2
d_gene: NA
abundance: NA
v_gene: TRBV3-1/TRBV3-2
CDR3nt: TGTGCCAGCAGCCAAGGTGGGGAGGGAGTCTACACCTTC
CDR3aa: CASSQGGEGVYTF

j_gene: TRBJ1-5
d_gene: NA
abundance: NA
v_gene: TRBV7-9
CDR3nt: TGTGCCAGCAGCTTAGGGGAGGTTCAGCCCCAGCATTTT
CDR3aa: CASSLGEVQPQHF

j_gene: TRBJ1-1
d_gene: NA
abundance: NA
v_gene: TRBV5-1
CDR3nt: TGCGCCAGCAGCTTGCGAGGGGTCAACACTGAAGCTTTCTTT
CDR3aa: CASSLRGVNTEAFF

j_gene: TRBJ2-2
d_gene: TRBD2
abundance: NA
v_gene: TRBV27
CDR3nt: TGTGCCAGCAGTTCTAGCGGGAGAGGCACCGGGGAGCTGTTTTTT
CDR3aa: CASSSSGRGTGELFF

j_gene: TRBJ2-1
d_gene: NA
abundance: NA
v_gene: TRBV13
CDR3nt: TGTGCCAGCAGCCGCTCCTACAATGAGCAGTTCTTC
CDR3aa: CASSRSYNEQFF

j_gene: TRBJ2-2
d_gene: TRBD2
abundance: NA
v_gene: TRBV5-1
CDR3nt: TGCGCCAGCACCCCGACTAGCGGGAGATTCCTCACCGGGGAGCTGTTTTTT
CDR3aa: CASTPTSGRFLTGELFF

j_gene: TRBJ1-6
d_gene: TRBD1
abundance: NA
v_gene: TRBV9
CDR3nt: TGTGCCAGCAGCGGCGCCGGGACAGAGAATTCACCCCTCCACTTT
CDR3aa: CASSGAGTENSPLHF

j_gene: TRBJ2-3
d_gene: NA
abundance: NA
v_gene: TRBV4-2
CDR3nt: TGTGCCAGCAGCCAAGTAGGAGGAAGGAGCACAGATACGCAGTATTTT
CDR3aa: CASSQVGGRSTDTQYF

j_gene: TRBJ2-7
d_gene: TRBD1
abundance: NA
v_gene: TRBV2
CDR3nt: TGTGCCAGCAGGGTAGGACAGGGGACGGGCGAGCAGTACTTC
CDR3aa: CASRVGQGTGEQYF

j_gene: TRBJ2-5
d_gene: NA
abundance: NA
v_gene: TRBV19
CDR3nt: TGTGCCAGTAGCTGGGACACCGGGAGTCGGTGGGAGACCCAGTACTTC
CDR3aa: CASSWDTGSRWETQYF

j_gene: TRBJ2-2
d_gene: TRBD1
abundance: NA
v_gene: TRBV19
CDR3nt: TGTGCCAGTAGTCGGTCTGGGACAGTTAAATTCGGGGACACCGGGGAGCTGTTTTTT
CDR3aa: CASSRSGTVKFGDTGELFF

j_gene: TRBJ1-2
d_gene: TRBD1
abundance: NA
v_gene: TRBV29-1
CDR3nt: TGCAGCGTTGGCCGACAGGGGGAACCTAACTATGGCTACACCTTC
CDR3aa: CSVGRQGEPNYGYTF

j_gene: TRBJ1-1
d_gene: TRBD1
abundance: NA
v_gene: TRBV7-9
CDR3nt: TGTGCCAGCGACAGGGTTAACACTGAAGCTTTCTTT
CDR3aa: CASDRVNTEAFF

j_gene: TRBJ2-1
d_gene: TRBD2
abundance: NA
v_gene: TRBV9
CDR3nt: TGTGCCAGCAGCCCCCGATCCATCGGGACTAGCGGGTACAATGAGCAGTTCTTC
CDR3aa: CASSPRSIGTSGYNEQFF

j_gene: TRBJ1-2
d_gene: TRBD1
abundance: NA
v_gene: TRBV10-2
CDR3nt: TGCGCCACCACGGGGACAGGGGACTATGGCTACACCTTC
CDR3aa: CATTGTGDYGYTF

j_gene: TRBJ1-5
d_gene: NA
abundance: NA
v_gene: TRBV27
CDR3nt: TGTGCCAGCAGGCAGGGCGGCAATCAGCCCCAGCATTTT
CDR3aa: CASRQGGNQPQHF

j_gene: TRBJ1-2
d_gene: TRBD1
abundance: NA
v_gene: TRBV28
CDR3nt: TGTGCCAGCAGTCAGGACAGGGTGGAAGGCTACACCTTC
CDR3aa: CASSQDRVEGYTF

j_gene: TRBJ1-1
d_gene: TRBD1
abundance: NA
v_gene: TRBV2
CDR3nt: TGTGCCAGCACCCAGGGCAGGGGGCAGGCTTTCTTT
CDR3aa: CASTQGRGQAFF

j_gene: TRBJ2-3
d_gene: NA
abundance: NA
v_gene: TRBV11-2
CDR3nt: TGTGCCACCACAGAAATTGGCACAGATACGCAGTATTTT
CDR3aa: CATTEIGTDTQYF

j_gene: TRBJ1-6
d_gene: NA
abundance: NA
v_gene: TRBV11-2
CDR3nt: TGTGCCAGCAGCTACAACCGGGATTCCTATAATTCACCCCTCCACTTT
CDR3aa: CASSYNRDSYNSPLHF

j_gene: TRBJ2-1
d_gene: NA
abundance: NA
v_gene: TRBV15
CDR3nt: TGTGCCACCAGCAGAGCAGCACGGGGTGAGCAGTTCTTC
CDR3aa: CATSRAARGEQFF

j_gene: TRBJ2-1
d_gene: TRBD2
abundance: NA
v_gene: TRBV6-1
CDR3nt: TGTGCCAGCAGTGAAGTAAGGACTAGGGAATACAATGAGCAGTTCTTC
CDR3aa: CASSEVRTREYNEQFF

j_gene: TRBJ1-2
d_gene: NA
abundance: NA
v_gene: TRBV5-6
CDR3nt: TGTGCCAGCAGCTTGGGGCGGAACTATGGCTACACCTTC
CDR3aa: CASSLGRNYGYTF

j_gene: TRBJ1-3
d_gene: NA
abundance: once
v_gene: TRBV13
CDR3nt: TGTGCCAGCAGCTTATGGATACCGGGACAACGAGGAAACACCATATATTTT
CDR3aa: CASSLWIPGQRGNTIYF

j_gene: TRBJ1-5
d_gene: NA
abundance: once
v_gene: TRBV28
CDR3nt: TGTGCCAGCAGTTGGACCACTTCAGATCAGCCCCAGCATTTT
CDR3aa: CASSWTTSDQPQHF

j_gene: TRBJ2-7
d_gene: NA
abundance: NA
v_gene: TRBV5-1
CDR3nt: TGCGCCAGCAGACCACTAGCCGGTCTTGGCGAGCAGTACTTC
CDR3aa: CASRPLAGLGEQYF

j_gene: TRBJ2-5
d_gene: NA
abundance: NA
v_gene: TRBV4-1
CDR3nt: TGCGCCAGCAGCCCCACCCGAAGGGGCGACGAGACCCAGTACTTC
CDR3aa: CASSPTRRGDETQYF

j_gene: TRBJ2-1
d_gene: NA
abundance: NA
v_gene: TRBV5-4
CDR3nt: TGTGCCAGCAGCTCACGGGACATCTCCTACAATGAGCAGTTCTTC
CDR3aa: CASSSRDISYNEQFF